These 17 T cell receptor beta chains originate from one sample sequenced in a study of T cells expressing NK-cell markers (TCRdb year 2020). Library preparation was by 5' RACE. The listed sequencing device is Illumina HiSeq 2000. Through TCRdb reprocessing, the reads give one entry per CDR3 protein sequence; DNA is omitted. For this sample, the table gives approximately 460,000 distinct CDR3 sequences. The top ten hold 7.3% of the sample. Sequencing was performed on blood T cells: a sorted CD56 or NKG2C T cell subset, CD4+ or CD8+ T cells, or bulk PBMC T cells (not recorded which). The receptors come from a woman between 18 and 70 years old in good health.

The chain links TRBV6-2 or TRBV6-3 to TRBJ2-1; without DNA, the TCRdb call of TRBD1 cannot be checked. This CDR3 region has 12 residues. CDR1 is MNHEY, CDR2 SVGEGT, per germline. CDR3 region: CASSYSGTGQFF.

The J gene is TRBJ1-1, the V gene TRBV4-1; lacking DNA, the TRBD1 call made by TCRdb goes unchecked. The CDR3 length is 15 residues. Germline CDR1 is MGHRA and CDR2 is YSYEKL. CDR3 residues: CASSTQLSRDGEAFF.

The V and J genes are TRBV20-1 and TRBJ2-2. Germline CDR1 and CDR2: DFQATT and SNEGSKA (reference sequence). CDR3 size: 11 residues. CDR3 amino acids: CSAQTTGELFF.

The J gene is TRBJ2-4, the V gene TRBV28. Germline-derived CDR1 and CDR2 are MDHEN and SYDVKM. This CDR3 is 14 amino acids long. The CDR3 spells CASSMPLAKNIQYF.

The chain joins TRBV19 to TRBJ2-5; the D gene TCRdb calls, TRBD2, cannot be checked with no DNA. Germline V gene data show CDR1 as LNHDA and CDR2 as SQIVND (reference sequence). The CDR3 is 15 residues long. The CDR3 reads CASSTGAGYQETQYF. Supplemented by reference TRBV19 and TRBJ2-5, the full variable domain reads DGGITQSPKYLFRKEGQNVTLSCEQNLNHDAMYWYRQDPGQGLRLIYYSQIVNDFQKGDIAEGYSVSREKKESFPLTVTSAQKNPTAFYLCASSTGAGYQETQYFGPGTRLLVL.

The V call is TRBV7-2, the J call TRBJ1-1. The germline V gene has CDR1 SGHTA and CDR2 FQGNSA. The CDR3 length is 14 residues. The CDR3: CASSARPTPTEAFF.

This rearrangement joins TRBV20-1 to TRBJ2-4; the TCRdb D gene call, TRBD1, has no DNA to confirm it. Looked up from germline, CDR1 is DFQATT and CDR2 is SNEGSKA (reference sequence). This CDR3 contains 11 residues. CDR3 loop: CSGGSKNIQYF.

The V gene is TRBV7-8, the J gene TRBJ2-3; TCRdb returns TRBD2, unconfirmable since there is no DNA. The germline V gene encodes CDR1 SGHVS and CDR2 FQNEAQ. CDR3 length equals 16 residues. CDR3 sequence reads: CASSLLAGGQADTQYF.

The gene calls are TRBV7-2 and TRBJ1-5. Looked up from germline, CDR1 is SGHTA and CDR2 is FQGNSA. The CDR3 length is 12 residues. The CDR3 here is CASSFLNQPQHF.

The V call is TRBV6-2 or TRBV6-3, the J call TRBJ1-4; TCRdb's D gene call, TRBD1, goes unchecked for lack of DNA. The CDR3 loop spans 15 amino acids. CDR1 and CDR2 (germline): MNHEY, SVGEGT. CDR3 sequence: CASTADRGGEEKLFF.

V is TRBV6-1 and J is TRBJ1-2; TCRdb picks TRBD1, but there is no DNA to check that call. The CDR3 runs 14 residues. Germline V gene sequence: CDR1 MNHNS, CDR2 SASEGT. The CDR3 protein is CASSRGRRDYGYTF.

The chain links TRBV19 to TRBJ2-7; TCRdb names TRBD1, which stays unverified in the absence of DNA. Germline assignment: CDR1 LNHDA and CDR2 SQIVND (reference sequence). The CDR3 runs to 16 residues. The CDR3: CASSIEPGQGSYEQYF.

V gene TRBV25-1 combines with J gene TRBJ2-1; TCRdb's assignment of TRBD1 cannot be checked, as there is no DNA. The germline V gene encodes CDR1 MGHDK and CDR2 SYGVNS. This CDR3 contains 12 residues. The CDR3 loop is CAAALTGDEQFF.

The chain uses TRBV7-2 and TRBJ1-2. Per germline, CDR1 SGHTA and CDR2 FQGNSA. This CDR3 is 11 amino acids long. The CDR3 region is CASTANYGYTF.

The J gene is TRBJ2-1, the V gene TRBV18; TCRdb lists TRBD2, though no DNA is available to test this call. The CDR3 is made up of 15 amino acids. The germline V gene encodes CDR1 KGHSH and CDR2 LQKENI. The CDR3 protein is CASSPTGLASHEQFF.

V is TRBV5-1 and J is TRBJ2-1. The CDR3 spans 14 residues. CDR1 and CDR2 from the germline V gene are SGHRS and YFSETQ. The chain's CDR3 is CASRDTSSYNEQFF. The full variable domain, in which reference TRBV5-1 and TRBJ2-1 provide the parts outside the CDR3, is KAGVTQTPRYLIKTRGQQVTLSCSPISGHRSVSWYQQTPGQGLQFLFEYFSETQRNKGNFPGRFSGRQFSNSRSEMNVSTLELGDSALYLCASRDTSSYNEQFFGPGTRLTVL.

The J gene is TRBJ2-3, the V gene TRBV28. Germline CDR1 reads MDHEN; CDR2 reads SYDVKM. This CDR3 has 15 residues. The CDR3 reads CASSPTDLSTDTQYF.